The clone carrying this TCR beta chain was seen at least ten times. This CDR3 is built from 16 residues. From germline, CDR1 is ENHRY and CDR2 SYGVKD. V was shortened by 0 bases and J by 7 bases, with 15 bases between the two germline ends. The data belong to a study of T-cell memory formation after mild COVID-19. In TCRdb, the 5' RACE reads were re-called with MiXCR into one record per CDR3 protein. The sample includes about 16,000 distinct CDR3 sequences, approximately 20% of them seen just once. Sequenced input: PBMCs or a T cell subset sorted from them (not recorded which). The sequence was obtained from a man between 18 and 29 years old who had mild COVID-19 (a few samples of this study predate the infection). Cell type and time point are not known. The gene calls are TRBV10-3 and TRBJ1-4; unclear D gene. The CDR3 DNA reads TGTGCCATCAGTGAGTCTAGGGCCCGCCATGGTGAAAAACTGTTTTTT. This gives the protein CAISESRARHGEKLFF.